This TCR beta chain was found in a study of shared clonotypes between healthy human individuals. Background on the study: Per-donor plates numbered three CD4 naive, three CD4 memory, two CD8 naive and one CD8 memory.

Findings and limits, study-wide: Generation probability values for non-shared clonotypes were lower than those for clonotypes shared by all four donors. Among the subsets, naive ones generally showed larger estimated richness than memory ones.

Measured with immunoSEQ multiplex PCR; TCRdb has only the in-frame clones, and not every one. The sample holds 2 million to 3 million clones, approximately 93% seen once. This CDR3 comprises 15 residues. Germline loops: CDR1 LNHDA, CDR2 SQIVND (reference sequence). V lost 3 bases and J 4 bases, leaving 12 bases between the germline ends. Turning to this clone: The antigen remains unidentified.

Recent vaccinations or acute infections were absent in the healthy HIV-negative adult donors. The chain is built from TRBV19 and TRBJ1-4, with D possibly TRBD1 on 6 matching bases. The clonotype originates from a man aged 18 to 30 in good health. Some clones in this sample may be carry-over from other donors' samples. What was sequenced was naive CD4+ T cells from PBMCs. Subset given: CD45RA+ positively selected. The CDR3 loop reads CASSISRGSNEKLFF. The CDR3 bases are TGTGCCAGTAGTATCTCCAGGGGCAGTAATGAAAAACTGTTTTTT.